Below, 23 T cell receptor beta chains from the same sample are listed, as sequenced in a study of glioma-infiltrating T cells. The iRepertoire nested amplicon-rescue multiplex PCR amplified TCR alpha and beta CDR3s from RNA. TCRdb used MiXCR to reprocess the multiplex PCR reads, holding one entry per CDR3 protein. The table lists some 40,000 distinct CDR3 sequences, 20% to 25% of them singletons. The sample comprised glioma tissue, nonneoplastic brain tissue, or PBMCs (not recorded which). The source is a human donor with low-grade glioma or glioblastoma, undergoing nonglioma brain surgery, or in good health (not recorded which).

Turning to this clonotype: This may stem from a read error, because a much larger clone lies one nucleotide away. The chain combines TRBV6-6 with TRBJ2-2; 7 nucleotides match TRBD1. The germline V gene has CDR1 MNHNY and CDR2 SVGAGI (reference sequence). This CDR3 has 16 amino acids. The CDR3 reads CASSPLFTGATRELFF. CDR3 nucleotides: TGTGCCAGCAGTCCACTATTTACAGGGGCCACCAGGGAGCTGTTTTTT.

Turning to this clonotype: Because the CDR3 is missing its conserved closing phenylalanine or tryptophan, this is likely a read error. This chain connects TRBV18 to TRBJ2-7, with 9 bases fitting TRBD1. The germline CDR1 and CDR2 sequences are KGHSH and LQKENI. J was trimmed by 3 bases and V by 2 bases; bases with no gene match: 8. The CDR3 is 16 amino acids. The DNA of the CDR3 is TGTGCCAGCTCACCAAACCCCGGGACAGGGCTCTACGAGCAGTACTTG. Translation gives CASSPNPGTGLYEQYL.

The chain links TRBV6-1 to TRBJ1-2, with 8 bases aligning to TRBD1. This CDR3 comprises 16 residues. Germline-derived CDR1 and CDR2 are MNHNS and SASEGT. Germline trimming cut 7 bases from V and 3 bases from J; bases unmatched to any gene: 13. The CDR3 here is CASTFTPDRDHYGYTF. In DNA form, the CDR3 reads TGTGCCAGCACCTTTACCCCGGACAGGGATCACTATGGCTACACCTTC.

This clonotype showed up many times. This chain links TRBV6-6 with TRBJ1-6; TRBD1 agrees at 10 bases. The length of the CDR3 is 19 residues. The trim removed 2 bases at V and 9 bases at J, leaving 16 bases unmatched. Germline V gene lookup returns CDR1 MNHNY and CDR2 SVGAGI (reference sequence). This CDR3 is CASSYKGQGTIPWGSPLHF. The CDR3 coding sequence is TGTGCCAGCAGTTACAAGGGACAGGGGACAATCCCTTGGGGTTCACCCCTCCACTTT.

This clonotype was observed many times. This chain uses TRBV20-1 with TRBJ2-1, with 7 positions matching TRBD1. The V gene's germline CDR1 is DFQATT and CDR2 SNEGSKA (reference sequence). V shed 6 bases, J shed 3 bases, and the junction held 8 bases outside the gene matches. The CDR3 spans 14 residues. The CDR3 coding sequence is TGCAGTGCCCAATCCGGGACAGACTACAATGAGCAGTTCTTC. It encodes CSAQSGTDYNEQFF.

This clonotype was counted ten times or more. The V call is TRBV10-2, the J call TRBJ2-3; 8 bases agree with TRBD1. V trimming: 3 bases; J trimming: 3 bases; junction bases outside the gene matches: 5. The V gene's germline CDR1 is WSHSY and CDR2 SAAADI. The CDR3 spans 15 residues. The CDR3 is CASSERDRYTDTQYF. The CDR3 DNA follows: TGCGCCAGCAGTGAAAGGGACAGGTATACAGATACGCAGTATTTT.

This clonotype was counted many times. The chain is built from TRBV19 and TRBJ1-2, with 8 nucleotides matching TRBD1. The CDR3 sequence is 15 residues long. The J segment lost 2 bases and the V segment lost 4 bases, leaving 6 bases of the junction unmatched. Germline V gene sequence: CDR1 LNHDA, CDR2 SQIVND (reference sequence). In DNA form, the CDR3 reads TGTGCCAGTAGTAACCCCCGGACAGGGAACTATGGCTACACCTTC. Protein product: CASSNPRTGNYGYTF.

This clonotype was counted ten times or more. The CDR3 DNA reads TGTGCCAGCAGTGATGGGCTAGGGGACAATGAGCAGTTCTTC. It yields the protein CASSDGLGDNEQFF. J is TRBJ2-1 and V is TRBV2; D is possibly TRBD1 (5 bases). Per germline, CDR1 SNHLY and CDR2 FYNNEI. The CDR3 runs 14 residues. The V and J ends lost 3 bases and 5 bases respectively, with 11 bases between them.

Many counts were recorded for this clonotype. CDR3: CASSGNSNQPQHF. DNA for the CDR3: TGTGCCAGCAGTGGAAATAGCAATCAGCCCCAGCATTTT. The J gene is TRBJ1-5, the V gene TRBV12-3 or TRBV12-4; the D is unclear. Trimming cost V 5 bases and J 0 bases, with 5 bases left between them. This CDR3 comprises 13 residues.

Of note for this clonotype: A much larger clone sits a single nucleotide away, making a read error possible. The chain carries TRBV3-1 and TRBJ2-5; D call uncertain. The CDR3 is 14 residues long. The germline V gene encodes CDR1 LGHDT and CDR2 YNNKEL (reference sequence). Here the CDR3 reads CASSFSGAQGTQYF. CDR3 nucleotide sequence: TGTGCCAGCAGCTTCTCAGGAGCTCAAGGGACCCAGTACTTC.

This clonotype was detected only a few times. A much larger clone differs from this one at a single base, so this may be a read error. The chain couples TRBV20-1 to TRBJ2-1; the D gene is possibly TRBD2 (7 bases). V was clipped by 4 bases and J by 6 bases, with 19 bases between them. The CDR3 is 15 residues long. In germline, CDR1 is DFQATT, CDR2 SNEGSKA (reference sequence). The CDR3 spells CSATVRGPDPNEQFF. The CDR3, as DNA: TGCAGTGCTACTGTGCGGGGGCCGGATCCCAATGAGCAGTTCTTC.

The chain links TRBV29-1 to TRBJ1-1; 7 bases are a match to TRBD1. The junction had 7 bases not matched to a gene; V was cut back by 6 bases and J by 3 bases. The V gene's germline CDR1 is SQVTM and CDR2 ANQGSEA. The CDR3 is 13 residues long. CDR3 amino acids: CSVATGSHTEAFF. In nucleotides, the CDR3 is TGCAGCGTCGCGACAGGGTCCCACACTGAAGCTTTCTTT. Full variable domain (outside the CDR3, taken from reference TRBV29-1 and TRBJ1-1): SAVISQKPSRDICQRGTSLTIQCQVDSQVTMMFWYRQQPGQSLTLIATANQGSEATYESGFVIDKFPISRPNLTFSTLTVSNMSPEDSSIYLCSVATGSHTEAFFGQGTRLTVV.

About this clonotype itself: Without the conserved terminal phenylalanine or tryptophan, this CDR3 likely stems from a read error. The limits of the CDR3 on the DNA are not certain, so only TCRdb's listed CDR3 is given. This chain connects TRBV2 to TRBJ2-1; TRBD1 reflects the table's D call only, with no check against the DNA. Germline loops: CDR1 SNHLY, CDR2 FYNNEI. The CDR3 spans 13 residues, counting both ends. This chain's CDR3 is CASNSGRYNEQFC.

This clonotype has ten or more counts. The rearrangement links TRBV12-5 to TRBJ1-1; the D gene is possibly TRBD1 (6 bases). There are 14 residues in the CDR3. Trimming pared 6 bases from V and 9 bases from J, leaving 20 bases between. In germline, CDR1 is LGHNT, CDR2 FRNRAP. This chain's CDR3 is CASGPGTYTLKAFF. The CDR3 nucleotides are TGTGCTAGTGGCCCTGGGACATACACCCTAAAAGCTTTCTTT.

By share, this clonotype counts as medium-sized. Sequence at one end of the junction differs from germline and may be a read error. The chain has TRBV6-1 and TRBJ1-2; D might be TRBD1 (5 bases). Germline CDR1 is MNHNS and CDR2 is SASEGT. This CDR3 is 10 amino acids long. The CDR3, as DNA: TGTGCCAGCACCGCGGGGGAGCTTTCCTTC. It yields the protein CASTAGELSF.

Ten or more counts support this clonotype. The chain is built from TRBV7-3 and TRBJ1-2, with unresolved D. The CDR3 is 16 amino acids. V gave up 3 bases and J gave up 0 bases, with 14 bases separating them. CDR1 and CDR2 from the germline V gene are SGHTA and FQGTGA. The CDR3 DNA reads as TGTGCCAGCAGCTTCCTCGGACGGTCGACTAACTATGGCTACACCTTC. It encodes CASSFLGRSTNYGYTF.

The CDR3 sequence: CASTPNGRSQETQYF. For the CDR3, the DNA is TGCGCCAGCACTCCTAATGGGAGGTCCCAAGAGACCCAGTACTTC. V and J are TRBV5-1 and TRBJ2-5; tentative D call: TRBD2 (6 bases). The CDR3 is made up of 15 amino acids. In germline, CDR1 is SGHRS, CDR2 YFSETQ. V lost 6 bases to trimming and J lost 1 base, with 16 bases between them.

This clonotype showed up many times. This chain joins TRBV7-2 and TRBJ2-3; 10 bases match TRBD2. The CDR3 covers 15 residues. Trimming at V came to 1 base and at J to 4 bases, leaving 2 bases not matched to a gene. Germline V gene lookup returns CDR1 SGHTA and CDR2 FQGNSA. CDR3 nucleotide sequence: TGTGCCAGCAGCTTAGGGACTAGCGGACCAGATACGCAGTATTTT. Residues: CASSLGTSGPDTQYF.

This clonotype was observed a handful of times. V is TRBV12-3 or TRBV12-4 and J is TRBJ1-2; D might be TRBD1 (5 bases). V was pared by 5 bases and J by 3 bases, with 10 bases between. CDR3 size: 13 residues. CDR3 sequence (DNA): TGTGCCAGCAGTCTCCGACAGCACTATGGCTACACCTTC. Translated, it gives CASSLRQHYGYTF.

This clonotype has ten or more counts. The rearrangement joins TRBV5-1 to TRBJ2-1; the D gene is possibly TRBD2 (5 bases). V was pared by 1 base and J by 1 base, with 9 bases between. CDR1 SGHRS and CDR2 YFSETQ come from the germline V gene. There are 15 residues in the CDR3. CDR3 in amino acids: CASSLKGESYNEQFF. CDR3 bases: TGCGCCAGCAGCTTGAAGGGAGAATCCTACAATGAGCAGTTCTTC.

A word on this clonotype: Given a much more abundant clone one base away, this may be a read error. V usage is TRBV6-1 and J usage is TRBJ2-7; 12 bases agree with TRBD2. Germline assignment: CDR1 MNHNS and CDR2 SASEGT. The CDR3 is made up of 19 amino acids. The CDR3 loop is CASQTRRLAGGLASYEKYF. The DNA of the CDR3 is TGTGCCAGCCAAACCCGTCGGCTAGCGGGGGGGCTCGCCTCCTACGAGAAGTACTTC.

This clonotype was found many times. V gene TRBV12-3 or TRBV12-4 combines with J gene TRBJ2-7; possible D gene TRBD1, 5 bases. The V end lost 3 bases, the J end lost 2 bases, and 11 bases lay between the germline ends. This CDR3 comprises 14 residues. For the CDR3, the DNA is TGTGCCAGCAGTTTCTCGGACAACACCTACGAGCAGTACTTC. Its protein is CASSFSDNTYEQYF.

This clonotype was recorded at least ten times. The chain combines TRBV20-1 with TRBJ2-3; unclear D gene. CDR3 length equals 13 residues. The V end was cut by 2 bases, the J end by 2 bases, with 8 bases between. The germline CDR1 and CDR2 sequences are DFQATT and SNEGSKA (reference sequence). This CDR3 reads CSARTDNTDTQYF. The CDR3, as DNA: TGCAGTGCTAGAACTGACAACACAGATACGCAGTATTTT.